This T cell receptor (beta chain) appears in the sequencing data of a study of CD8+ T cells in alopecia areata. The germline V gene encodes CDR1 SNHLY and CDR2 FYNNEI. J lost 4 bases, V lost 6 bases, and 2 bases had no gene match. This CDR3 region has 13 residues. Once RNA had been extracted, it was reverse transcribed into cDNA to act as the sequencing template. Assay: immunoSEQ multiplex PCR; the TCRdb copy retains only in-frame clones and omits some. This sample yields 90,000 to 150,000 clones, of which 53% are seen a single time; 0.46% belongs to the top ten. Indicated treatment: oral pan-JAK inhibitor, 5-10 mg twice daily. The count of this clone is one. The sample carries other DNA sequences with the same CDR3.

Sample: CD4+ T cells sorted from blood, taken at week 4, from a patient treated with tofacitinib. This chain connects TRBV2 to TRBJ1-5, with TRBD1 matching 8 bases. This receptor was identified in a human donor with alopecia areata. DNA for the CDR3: TGTGCCAGCAGCGGACAGGGTAATCAGCCCCAGCATTTT. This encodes CASSGQGNQPQHF.